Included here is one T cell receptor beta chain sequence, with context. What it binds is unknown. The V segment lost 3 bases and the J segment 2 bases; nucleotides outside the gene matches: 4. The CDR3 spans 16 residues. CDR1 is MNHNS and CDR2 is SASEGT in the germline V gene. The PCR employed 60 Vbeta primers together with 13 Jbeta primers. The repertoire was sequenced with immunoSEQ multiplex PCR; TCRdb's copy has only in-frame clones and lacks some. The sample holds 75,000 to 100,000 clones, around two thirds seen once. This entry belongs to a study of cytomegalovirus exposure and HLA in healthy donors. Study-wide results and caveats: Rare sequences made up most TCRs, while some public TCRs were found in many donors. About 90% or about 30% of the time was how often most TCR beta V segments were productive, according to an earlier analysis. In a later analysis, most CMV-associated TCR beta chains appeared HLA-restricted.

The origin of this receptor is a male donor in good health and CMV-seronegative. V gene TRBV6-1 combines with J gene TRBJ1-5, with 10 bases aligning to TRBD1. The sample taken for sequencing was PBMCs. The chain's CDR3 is CASSEGQGIGNQPQHF. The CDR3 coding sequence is TGTGCCAGCAGTGAGGGACAGGGGATCGGCAATCAGCCCCAGCATTTT.